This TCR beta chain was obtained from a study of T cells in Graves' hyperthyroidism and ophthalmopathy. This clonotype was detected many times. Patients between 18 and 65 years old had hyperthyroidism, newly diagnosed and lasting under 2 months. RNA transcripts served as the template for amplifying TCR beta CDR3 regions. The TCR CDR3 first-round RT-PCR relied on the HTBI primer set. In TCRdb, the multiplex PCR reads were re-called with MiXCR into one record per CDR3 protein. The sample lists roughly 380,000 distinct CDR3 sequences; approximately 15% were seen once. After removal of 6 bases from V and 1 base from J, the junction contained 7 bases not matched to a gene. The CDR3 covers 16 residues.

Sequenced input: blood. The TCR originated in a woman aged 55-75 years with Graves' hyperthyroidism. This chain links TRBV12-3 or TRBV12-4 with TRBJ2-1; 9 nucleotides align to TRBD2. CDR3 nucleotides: TGTGCCAGCAGGTATCTGAGCGGGGGGTCCTACAATGAGCAGTTCTTC. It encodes CASRYLSGGSYNEQFF.